The present T cell receptor beta chain was sequenced within a study of cytotoxic CD8 clonotypes in ibrutinib-treated CLL. Study details: Per sample, productive templates averaged approximately 260,000 and productive rearrangements averaged about 100,000.

Libraries of TCR beta were made from about 1.8 micrograms of genomic DNA that came from cryopreserved PBMCs. Repertoires were generated with immunoSEQ multiplex PCR, while TCRdb's copy carries only in-frame clones and drops some. The table shows around 250,000 clones, with under 80% occurring only once. Germline V CDR1 and CDR2: SGDLS, YYNGEE. The V end was cut by 2 bases, the J end by 3 bases, with 7 bases between. The CDR3 is 13 residues long. The chain couples TRBV9 to TRBJ2-3; D is possibly TRBD2 (5 bases). Sequenced material: PBMCs, taken after 24 months of ibrutinib treatment. The source of this sequence is a human donor with chronic lymphocytic leukemia. The CDR3: CASSVGGTDTQYF. CDR3 DNA: TGTGCCAGCAGCGTGGGCGGGACAGATACGCAGTATTTT.